This T cell receptor beta chain derives from a study of blood T cell repertoires in COVID-19. Study details: From T cells, B-cell-depleted T cells, or PBMCs came the material, which was cDNA or gDNA.

Under the authors' procedure: Amplification with reference gene primers provided the estimates of nucleated cell counts. Clones were sequenced by immunoSEQ multiplex PCR, and TCRdb holds only the in-frame ones, with some missing. The V and J calls and clone size were taken over from that table, and D and trimming were inferred from the DNA. Of about 260,000 clones in the sample, about 89% were seen once. Trimming pared 2 bases from V and 4 bases from J, leaving 17 bases between. The CDR3 has 16 residues. Germline V gene sequence: CDR1 SGHTA, CDR2 FQGTGA. The clonotype was recovered from a woman aged 35 to 49 who had recovered from COVID-19. This sequence joins TRBV7-3 and TRBJ1-2; D might be TRBD1 (6 bases). Sample: peripheral blood. In nucleotides, the CDR3 is TGTGCCAGCAGCTTAGACCGAAGGGACATTGCCTATGGCTACACCTTC. Translated, it gives CASSLDRRDIAYGYTF. Variable domain in full (rest from reference TRBV7-3 and TRBJ1-2): GAGVSQTPSNKVTEKGKYVELRCDPISGHTALYWYRQSLGQGPEFLIYFQGTGAADDSGLPNDRFFAVRPEGSVSTLKIQRTERGDSAVYLCASSLDRRDIAYGYTFGSGTRLTVV.